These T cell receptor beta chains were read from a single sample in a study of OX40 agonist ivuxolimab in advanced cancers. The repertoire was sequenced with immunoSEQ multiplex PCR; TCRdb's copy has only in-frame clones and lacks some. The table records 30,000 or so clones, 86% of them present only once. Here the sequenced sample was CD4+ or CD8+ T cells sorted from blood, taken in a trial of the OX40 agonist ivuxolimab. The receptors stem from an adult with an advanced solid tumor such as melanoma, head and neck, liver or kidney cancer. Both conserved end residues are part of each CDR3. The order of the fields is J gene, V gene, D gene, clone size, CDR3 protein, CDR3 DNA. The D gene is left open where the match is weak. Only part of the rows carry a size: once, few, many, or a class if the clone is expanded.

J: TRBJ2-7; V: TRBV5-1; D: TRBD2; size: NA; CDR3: CASSLASGNPGSYEQYF; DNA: TGCGCCAGCAGCTTGGCTAGCGGGAACCCAGGGTCCTACGAGCAGTACTTC
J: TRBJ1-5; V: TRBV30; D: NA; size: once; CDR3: CAWAMGGAGQPQHF; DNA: TGTGCCTGGGCAATGGGGGGGGCAGGGCAGCCCCAGCATTTT
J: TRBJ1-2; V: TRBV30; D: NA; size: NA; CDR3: CAWSKTGKLSDGYTF; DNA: TGTGCCTGGAGTAAAACAGGGAAGTTATCCGATGGCTACACCTTC
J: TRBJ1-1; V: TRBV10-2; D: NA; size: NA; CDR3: CASSPSEYGAETEAFF; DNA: TGCGCCAGCAGCCCGAGTGAATACGGCGCAGAAACTGAAGCTTTCTTT
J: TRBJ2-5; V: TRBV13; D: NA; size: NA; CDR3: CASSLGGRETQYF; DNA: TGTGCCAGCAGCTTAGGGGGGCGGGAGACCCAGTACTTC
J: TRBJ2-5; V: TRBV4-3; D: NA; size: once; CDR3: CASSLNPRRERQETQYF; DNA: TGCGCCAGCAGCCTCAACCCGAGGAGGGAACGGCAAGAGACCCAGTACTTC
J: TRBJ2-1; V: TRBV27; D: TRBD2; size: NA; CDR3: CASMRENSYNEQFF; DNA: TGTGCCAGCATGCGGGAGAACTCCTACAATGAGCAGTTCTTC
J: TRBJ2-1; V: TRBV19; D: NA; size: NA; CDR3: CASSMGDESGEQFF; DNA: TGTGCCAGTAGTATGGGAGACGAATCGGGTGAGCAGTTCTTC
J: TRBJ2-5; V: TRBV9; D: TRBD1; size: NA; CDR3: CASSADPGQEETQYF; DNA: TGTGCCAGCAGCGCCGACCCGGGACAGGAAGAGACCCAGTACTTC
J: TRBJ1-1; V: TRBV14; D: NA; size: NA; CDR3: CASSHDSLASAFF; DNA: TGTGCCAGCAGCCACGACTCATTGGCGTCAGCTTTCTTT
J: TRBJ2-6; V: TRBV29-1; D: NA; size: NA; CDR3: CSVELQGPGANVLTF; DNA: TGCAGCGTTGAACTTCAGGGGCCGGGGGCCAACGTCCTGACTTTC
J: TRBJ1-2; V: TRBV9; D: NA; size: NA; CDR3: CASSVARESRGYTF; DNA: TGTGCCAGCAGCGTAGCGCGAGAAAGTCGAGGCTACACCTTC